This T cell receptor (beta chain) emerged from a study of CD8+ T cells in alopecia areata. Trimming pared 1 base from V and 5 bases from J, leaving 9 bases between. The germline gives CDR1 SGHDT, CDR2 YYEEEE. The length of the CDR3 is 13 residues. Study observations and caveats: Clonality in lesional scalp, especially alopecia totalis/universalis, exceeded that of normal scalp.

Extracted RNA was reverse transcribed into cDNA, the sequencing template. The protocol was immunoSEQ multiplex PCR, while the TCRdb copy is restricted to in-frame clones and leaves out a portion. This sample carries around 140,000 clones, about three fifths of them seen once, and the ten largest clones take around 6.6%. As concerns this clone: Its antigen is still unknown.

The receptor was derived from a human donor with alopecia areata. This specimen consisted of CD4+ T cells sorted from blood, obtained at week 0. V and J are TRBV5-6 and TRBJ2-5, with D maybe TRBD1 (5 bases). The DNA of the CDR3 is TGTGCCAGCAGCTTGAAACACAGGGAGACCCAGTACTTC. This codes for CASSLKHRETQYF.